This is a list of T cell receptor beta chains from one sample in a study of vaccination and CD4 T cells after COVID-19. Their antigens remain unidentified. TCRdb re-derived calls from the PCR reads in MiXCR, one entry per CDR3 protein. The data contain 14,000 or so distinct CDR3 sequences, more than 65% of them singletons. The sequencing sample was made of CD4+ T cells from blood, cultured in vitro. These receptors originate from a human donor who had recovered from COVID-19. Each CDR3 is given with its conserved first and last residue. Fields, in order: D gene, clone size, V gene, J gene, CDR3 protein, CDR3 DNA. D genes are given only for firm matches. Only some rows state a clone size, as once, few, many or a class for expanded clones.

>TRBD1|-|TRBV20-1|TRBJ1-3
CSVPRGKTAGNTIYF
TGCAGTGTCCCCAGGGGGAAAACTGCTGGAAACACCATATATTTT
>TRBD1|-|TRBV7-2|TRBJ1-2
CASSLSKARGGGYTF
TGTGCCAGCAGCTTATCTAAAGCCAGGGGGGGCGGCTACACCTTC
>-|-|TRBV4-1|TRBJ2-7
CASSQDRERNYEQYF
TGCGCCAGCAGCCAAGATCGGGAGCGGAACTACGAGCAGTACTTC
>TRBD1|-|TRBV20-1|TRBJ2-7
CSARALGQGTSYEQYF
TGCAGTGCTAGGGCTCTAGGACAGGGGACGTCATACGAGCAGTACTTC
>-|few|TRBV18|TRBJ2-3
CASSPAYLGTDTQYF
TGTGCCAGCTCACCAGCTTATTTGGGCACAGATACGCAGTATTTT
>TRBD1|-|TRBV6-5|TRBJ1-2
CASSYSKGASKGYTF
TGTGCCAGCAGTTACTCGAAGGGGGCTTCGAAGGGCTACACCTTC
>-|-|TRBV24-1|TRBJ1-1
CATRSGRMNTEAFF
TGTGCCACCAGGTCCGGACGGATGAACACTGAAGCTTTCTTT
>TRBD1|-|TRBV6-1|TRBJ1-1
CASSHDRGRTEAFF
TGTGCCAGCAGTCACGACAGGGGGAGGACTGAAGCTTTCTTT
>-|-|TRBV29-1|TRBJ2-5
CSVVTGLIGETQYF
TGCAGCGTTGTAACGGGCCTCATTGGAGAGACCCAGTACTTC
>-|-|TRBV7-8|TRBJ2-7
CASSPPSSYEQYF
TGTGCCAGCAGCCCCCCGTCCTCCTACGAGCAGTACTTC
>TRBD2|few|TRBV19|TRBJ2-7
CASKLATASYEQYF
TGTGCCAGCAAACTAGCGACGGCCTCCTACGAGCAGTACTTC
>TRBD1|-|TRBV4-2|TRBJ1-2
CASSLRDRETGGYTF
TGTGCCAGCAGCCTCCGGGACAGGGAAACGGGGGGCTACACCTTC
>-|few|TRBV19|TRBJ2-7
CASSTQGLAGYEQYF
TGTGCCAGTAGTACCCAGGGCCTAGCTGGCTACGAGCAGTACTTC
>-|-|TRBV6-5|TRBJ1-2
CASSYSGGVYGYTF
TGTGCCAGCAGTTACTCGGGGGGGGTCTATGGCTACACCTTC
>TRBD2|-|TRBV6-5|TRBJ2-5
CASSFVISGTGETQYF
TGTGCCAGCAGTTTCGTCATCAGCGGGACGGGAGAGACCCAGTACTTC
>TRBD2|medium-sized|TRBV7-2|TRBJ2-7
CASSSYLAGDYEQYF
TGTGCCAGCAGCTCCTACCTAGCGGGAGATTACGAGCAGTACTTC
>-|-|TRBV5-4|TRBJ1-2
CASSLGGTYGYTF
TGTGCCAGCAGCTTGGGAGGAACCTATGGCTACACCTTC
>-|-|TRBV9|TRBJ2-2
CASSVDLAGELFF
TGTGCCAGCAGCGTAGATCTCGCCGGGGAGCTGTTTTTT